The next 32 T cell receptor beta chains were all read from a single sample in a study of blood T cell repertoires in COVID-19. TCRdb's table, derived via immunoSEQ multiplex PCR, lists solely in-frame clones and lacks some. The top ten clones hold approximately 7% of a sample with 390,000 or so clones, 85% to 90% of them seen once. The sequenced material came from peripheral blood. These receptors all stem from a man aged 18 to 30 with active or convalescent COVID-19.

The J gene is TRBJ2-1, the V gene TRBV5-5; D gene unclear. The CDR3 has 15 residues. Trimming removed 0 bases at V and 7 bases at J, with 14 bases between. Germline V gene sequence: CDR1 SGHKS, CDR2 YYEKEE (reference sequence). CDR3 residues: CASSLAPGVGNEQFF. The CDR3 DNA sequence: TGTGCCAGCAGCTTGGCCCCCGGAGTCGGGAATGAGCAGTTCTTC.

The chain recombines TRBV5-1 with TRBJ1-2; TRBD1 might be the D (6 bases). This CDR3 comprises 15 residues. V was cut by 4 bases and J by 8 bases, with 21 bases left in between. Germline values: CDR1 SGHRS, CDR2 YFSETQ. For the CDR3, the DNA is TGCGCCAGCAGCCCTACTCCGGGGGGGCTAGGCGGCTACACCTTC. Amino acids: CASSPTPGGLGGYTF. Full variable domain (missing parts from reference TRBV5-1 and TRBJ1-2): KAGVTQTPRYLIKTRGQQVTLSCSPISGHRSVSWYQQTPGQGLQFLFEYFSETQRNKGNFPGRFSGRQFSNSRSEMNVSTLELGDSALYLCASSPTPGGLGGYTFGSGTRLTVV.

The rearrangement uses TRBV4-3 and TRBJ2-1; D unclear. There are 15 residues in the CDR3. CDR1 is LGHNA and CDR2 is YSLEER in the germline V gene. V was trimmed by 0 bases and J by 6 bases, leaving 12 bases between them. The CDR3 nucleotides are TGCGCCAGCAGCCAAGAGGGCTACCAAGGCAATGAGCAGTTCTTC. Translation: CASSQEGYQGNEQFF.

Details on this clone: Sequence at one end of the junction differs from germline and may be a read error. This CDR3 is also generated by other DNA sequences in the sample. Here the CDR3 reads CASSDFPGSFAFF. The CDR3 DNA sequence: TGTGCCAGTAGTGATTTTCCCGGTTCTTTTGCTTTCTTT. The J gene is TRBJ1-1, the V gene TRBV2; no clear D gene. The germline CDR1 and CDR2 sequences are SNHLY and FYNNEI. The length of the CDR3 is 13 residues.

The J gene is TRBJ1-2, the V gene TRBV28, with TRBD1 identical over 10 bases. The CDR3 sequence is 11 residues long. In germline, CDR1 is MDHEN, CDR2 SYDVKM. Trimming at V came to 6 bases and at J to 8 bases, leaving 0 bases not matched to a gene. CDR3 protein: CASRTGGGYTF. CDR3 sequence (DNA): TGTGCCAGCAGGACAGGGGGCGGCTACACCTTC.

CDR3 sequence: CASSYSRGWLFYGYTF. The CDR3 coding sequence is TGTGCCAGCAGTTACAGCCGGGGTTGGTTGTTCTATGGCTACACCTTC. The genes are TRBV6-5 and TRBJ1-2; no definite D call. CDR1 and CDR2 (germline): MNHEY, SVGAGI. The V gene lost 2 bases and the J gene lost 4 bases, with 17 bases spanning the gap. The CDR3 sequence is 16 residues long.

V gene TRBV3-1 (or the pseudogene TRBV3-2) combines with J gene TRBJ2-2; no firm D call. Germline assignment: CDR1 LGHDT and CDR2 YNNKEL (reference sequence). With 4 bases removed from V and 3 bases from J, the gap between germline ends came to 9 bases. CDR3 size: 14 residues. CDR3 coding DNA: TGTGCCAGCAGCCTCATCGGTGACACCGGGGAGCTGTTTTTT. It specifies CASSLIGDTGELFF.

V usage is TRBV5-8 and J usage is TRBJ1-6; 9 nucleotides match TRBD1. The CDR3 is 16 amino acids. J gave up 2 bases and V 4 bases, and 4 bases lay outside the gene matches. Germline V gene lookup returns CDR1 SGHTS and CDR2 YDEGEE. In nucleotides, the CDR3 is TGTGCCAGCAGCCTAGGACAGGGGCCCTATAATTCACCCCTCCACTTT. Translation gives CASSLGQGPYNSPLHF.

The V call is TRBV5-1, the J call TRBJ2-7; possible D gene TRBD1, 6 bases. This CDR3 is 13 amino acids long. The germline gives CDR1 SGHRS, CDR2 YFSETQ. V gave up 1 base and J gave up 2 bases, with 7 bases separating them. CDR3 sequence reads: CASSLTGPYEQYF. The DNA for the CDR3 is TGCGCCAGCAGCTTGACAGGGCCCTACGAGCAGTACTTC.

V is TRBV6-1 and J is TRBJ1-2; D remains unclear. The CDR3 contains 12 residues. CDR1 MNHNS and CDR2 SASEGT come from the germline V gene. Trimming removed 3 bases at V and 8 bases at J, with 10 bases between. In DNA, the CDR3 is TGTGCCAGCAGTGAGGCCCAGTCGGGCTACACCTTC. Its protein is CASSEAQSGYTF.

The chain employs TRBV28 and TRBJ2-1, with 8 bases that match TRBD1. Germline CDR1 and CDR2: MDHEN and SYDVKM. With V trimmed by 1 base and J by 5 bases, 7 bases remained unmatched. The CDR3 sequence is 16 residues long. The CDR3 region is CASSLYGTGRDNEQFF. The CDR3 bases are TGTGCCAGCAGTTTATATGGGACAGGTCGCGACAATGAGCAGTTCTTC.

This chain connects TRBV2 to TRBJ2-7; D is perhaps TRBD1 (6 bases). Trimming shortened V by 6 bases and J by 6 bases, and 12 bases separated the two germline ends. There are 12 residues in the CDR3. CDR1 and CDR2 from the germline V gene are SNHLY and FYNNEI. The CDR3 DNA reads as TGTGCCAGCAGGAACAGGGTTTTCGAGCAGTACTTC. This translates into CASRNRVFEQYF. The full variable domain, in which reference TRBV2 and TRBJ2-7 provide the parts outside the CDR3, is EPEVTQTPSHQVTQMGQEVILRCVPISNHLYFYWYRQILGQKVEFLVSFYNNEISEKSEIFDDQFSVERPDGSNFTLKIRSTKLEDSAMYFCASRNRVFEQYFGPGTRLTVT.

The genes are TRBV28 and TRBJ1-5; 7 positions agree with TRBD1. The CDR3 sequence is 13 residues long. V was clipped by 6 bases and J by 7 bases; unmatched bases: 6. CDR1 is MDHEN, CDR2 SYDVKM, per germline. The CDR3 protein is CASRNRGVQPQHF. The DNA of the CDR3 is TGTGCCAGCAGAAACAGGGGAGTGCAGCCCCAGCATTTT.

The rearrangement joins TRBV5-1 to TRBJ1-2; the D gene is possibly TRBD1 (5 bases). The CDR3 loop spans 14 amino acids. The V gene lost 0 bases and the J gene lost 4 bases, with 10 bases spanning the gap. Germline V gene lookup returns CDR1 SGHRS and CDR2 YFSETQ. The CDR3: CASSLEGSSYGYTF. The CDR3 DNA reads TGCGCCAGCAGCTTGGAGGGGTCGAGCTATGGCTACACCTTC.

This chain connects TRBV18 to TRBJ2-7, with 11 positions matching TRBD1. CDR1 and CDR2 from the germline V gene are KGHSH and LQKENI. The length of the CDR3 is 14 residues. The V segment lost 4 bases and the J segment 4 bases; nucleotides outside the gene matches: 3. This CDR3 reads CASSRTGGEYEQYF. The CDR3 nucleotides read TGTGCCAGCTCACGGACAGGGGGCGAATACGAGCAGTACTTC.

This CDR3 is CASTKTGRNNSPLHF. The CDR3 coding sequence is TGTGCCAGCACCAAGACAGGGAGGAATAATTCACCCCTCCACTTT. This chain links TRBV27 with TRBJ1-6; 7 positions match TRBD1. This CDR3 comprises 15 residues. V lost 7 bases, J lost 5 bases, and 8 bases stayed unmatched. Per germline, CDR1 MNHEY and CDR2 SMNVEV (reference sequence).

J is TRBJ2-1 and V is TRBV6-5; 7 nucleotides line up with TRBD2. The V gene end was trimmed by 4 bases and the J gene end by 5 bases; junction bases not matched to a gene: 8. The CDR3 runs to 15 residues. Germline V gives CDR1 MNHEY, CDR2 SVGAGI. The CDR3, as DNA: TGTGCCAGCAGTTCCTTGGCTAGCGGAGACAATGAGCAGTTCTTC. Translation gives CASSSLASGDNEQFF.

The chain uses TRBV19 and TRBJ1-1, with D maybe TRBD1 (5 bases). Germline assignment: CDR1 LNHDA and CDR2 SQIVND (reference sequence). Trimming took off 2 bases at V and 4 bases at J, with 11 bases between the two ends. The CDR3 covers 14 residues. The CDR3 is CASSITGGSTEAFF. In DNA form, the CDR3 reads TGTGCCAGTAGTATAACAGGTGGGTCCACTGAAGCTTTCTTT. The full variable domain, its missing parts supplied by reference TRBV19 and TRBJ1-1, is DGGITQSPKYLFRKEGQNVTLSCEQNLNHDAMYWYRQDPGQGLRLIYYSQIVNDFQKGDIAEGYSVSREKKESFPLTVTSAQKNPTAFYLCASSITGGSTEAFFGQGTRLTVV.

The rearrangement uses TRBV9 and TRBJ2-2, with TRBD2 matching over 9 bases. Germline V lookup: CDR1 SGDLS, CDR2 YYNGEE. The CDR3 loop spans 19 amino acids. The ends lost 3 bases at V and 1 base at J; junction bases unmatched: 13. The CDR3 spells CASSALIGGGALNTGELFF. CDR3 DNA sequence: TGTGCCAGCAGCGCCTTAATCGGCGGGGGGGCCCTGAACACCGGGGAGCTGTTTTTT.

This clone was found once. Other DNA variants within this sample encode the same CDR3. The rearrangement uses TRBV11-2 and TRBJ2-7, with TRBD1 matching over 11 bases. Germline values: CDR1 SGHAT, CDR2 FQNNGV. CDR3 length equals 14 residues. V dropped 3 bases and J dropped 4; count of bases not matched to a gene: 2. CDR3 sequence: CASSLGTGGYEQYF. The CDR3 region has the DNA TGTGCCAGCAGCTTGGGGACAGGGGGTTACGAGCAGTACTTC.

V usage is TRBV29-1 and J usage is TRBJ2-2, with a weak D call TRBD1 (5 bases). Germline lookup yields CDR1 SQVTM and CDR2 ANQGSEA. The length of the CDR3 is 15 residues. Deletions cut 6 bases from V and 2 bases from J, with 16 bases between. CDR3 sequence: CSVLPGQGNTGELFF. Here the CDR3 DNA reads TGCAGCGTCCTACCGGGCCAGGGTAACACCGGGGAGCTGTTTTTT.

V is TRBV5-4 and J is TRBJ2-5; 10 nucleotides line up with TRBD2. Germline CDR1 is SGHNT and CDR2 is YYREEE (reference sequence). This CDR3 comprises 15 residues. Trimming took 4 bases from V and 4 from J; bases not matched to a gene: 7. CDR3 protein: CASSKAGGPGETQYF. The DNA for the CDR3 is TGTGCCAGCAGCAAAGCGGGAGGGCCGGGAGAGACCCAGTACTTC. The full variable domain, completed using reference TRBV5-4 and TRBJ2-5, is ETGVTQSPTHLIKTRGQQVTLRCSSQSGHNTVSWYQQALGQGPQFIFQYYREEENGRGNFPPRFSGLQFPNYSSELNVNALELDDSALYLCASSKAGGPGETQYFGPGTRLLVL.

This clone is a singleton in its sample. This chain connects TRBV6-1 to TRBJ1-5, with a weak D call TRBD1 (6 bases). The V gene's germline CDR1 is MNHNS and CDR2 SASEGT. This CDR3 spans 16 amino acids. The ends were cut back, 3 bases at V and 4 bases at J, with 16 bases in the middle. The CDR3 loop reads CASSDTRGLRNQPQHF. The DNA of the CDR3 is TGTGCCAGCAGTGATACCAGGGGTTTAAGGAATCAGCCCCAGCATTTT.

The V gene is TRBV29-1, the J gene TRBJ2-2; D is uncertain. V lost 3 bases and J 2 bases, leaving 7 bases between the germline ends. The germline gives CDR1 SQVTM, CDR2 ANQGSEA. The CDR3 runs 13 residues. CDR3 nucleotide sequence: TGCAGCGTTGAGATAGTAAACACCGGGGAGCTGTTTTTT. Its protein product is CSVEIVNTGELFF.

The chain has TRBV5-4 and TRBJ2-2; 12 bases are a match to TRBD2. The V segment lost 4 bases and the J segment 3 bases; nucleotides outside the gene matches: 4. Germline lookup yields CDR1 SGHNT and CDR2 YYREEE (reference sequence). The CDR3 runs 16 residues. The CDR3 loop reads CASSEGLAGYTGELFF. CDR3 bases: TGTGCCAGCAGCGAAGGACTAGCGGGATACACCGGGGAGCTGTTTTTT.

The chain joins TRBV6-2 or TRBV6-3 to TRBJ2-1; 10 bases map to TRBD2. V was pared by 5 bases and J by 7 bases, with 11 bases of the junction left unmatched. Germline CDR1 and CDR2: MNHEY and SVGEGT. There are 16 residues in the CDR3. CDR3 region: CASSPQERGGLNEQFF. CDR3 sequence (DNA): TGTGCCAGCAGTCCCCAAGAGCGGGGGGGCCTGAATGAGCAGTTCTTC.

This clone has only one observation. The V and J genes are TRBV5-4 and TRBJ2-7; D is uncertain. CDR1 and CDR2 from the germline V gene are SGHNT and YYREEE (reference sequence). Trimming pared 2 bases from V and 1 base from J, leaving 7 bases between. The CDR3 spans 13 residues. As DNA, the CDR3 is TGTGCCAGCAGCTTTCCGGGTTCCTACGAGCAGTACTTC. It is translated as CASSFPGSYEQYF. The full variable domain, in which reference TRBV5-4 and TRBJ2-7 provide the parts outside the CDR3, is ETGVTQSPTHLIKTRGQQVTLRCSSQSGHNTVSWYQQALGQGPQFIFQYYREEENGRGNFPPRFSGLQFPNYSSELNVNALELDDSALYLCASSFPGSYEQYFGPGTRLTVT.

The chain couples TRBV10-2 to TRBJ2-1, with unresolved D. Trimming pared 5 bases from V and 6 bases from J, leaving 8 bases between. The CDR3 sequence is 12 residues long. CDR1 is WSHSY and CDR2 is SAAADI in the germline V gene. This chain's CDR3 is CASSKQINEQFF. For the CDR3, the DNA is TGCGCCAGCAGTAAACAGATCAATGAGCAGTTCTTC.

V usage is TRBV6-2 or TRBV6-3 and J usage is TRBJ1-3; 7 bases map to TRBD1. J gave up 0 bases and V 5 bases, and 10 bases lay outside the gene matches. Germline V gene sequence: CDR1 MNHEY, CDR2 SVGEGT. The length of the CDR3 is 17 residues. CDR3 protein: CASSTRTGENSGNTIYF. In DNA form, the CDR3 reads TGTGCCAGCAGTACCCGGACAGGCGAAAACTCTGGAAACACCATATATTTT.

Of note for this clone: The sample contains more than one DNA sequence encoding this CDR3. V is TRBV2 and J is TRBJ1-1, with a possible D match to TRBD1 (5 bases). Germline V gives CDR1 SNHLY, CDR2 FYNNEI. The CDR3 length is 13 residues. The V gene lost 4 bases and the J gene lost 0 bases, with 6 bases spanning the gap. CDR3 sequence reads: CASSGQMNTEAFF. The CDR3, as DNA: TGTGCCAGCAGTGGACAGATGAACACTGAAGCTTTCTTT.

Concerning this clone itself: At one boundary the junction diverges from the germline segment, which might be a read error. The V and J genes are TRBV19 and TRBJ2-6, with TRBD1 as a possible D gene (6 bases). Germline V gene sequence: CDR1 LNHDA, CDR2 SQIVND (reference sequence). The CDR3 totals 16 residues. The CDR3 here is CASSIGQGLGANVLTF. For the CDR3, the DNA is TGTGCCAGTAGTATAGGGCAGGGGCTGGGGGCCAACGTGCTGACTTTC.

The chain has TRBV28 and TRBJ2-3; 8 nucleotides agree with TRBD2. This CDR3 is built from 16 residues. J gave up 4 bases and V 3 bases, and 9 bases lay outside the gene matches. CDR1 is MDHEN, CDR2 SYDVKM, per germline. CDR3 residues: CASSLRSGRVSDTQYF. The CDR3 region has the DNA TGTGCCAGCAGTTTGAGGAGCGGGAGAGTTTCAGATACGCAGTATTTT.